This TCR beta chain was observed in a study of long-term antiretroviral therapy in people with HIV. CDR1 and CDR2 from the germline V gene are SGHTA and FQGTGA. The CDR3 consists of 14 residues. Unmatched junction bases numbered 7, after V lost 6 bases and J lost 4 bases. Runs used v3.0 of the immunoSEQ assay and were done at survey level. Method: immunoSEQ multiplex PCR; TCRdb's copy keeps in-frame clones and lacks some. The data show around 15,000 clones, 88% seen once. The chain joins TRBV7-3 to TRBJ1-1; 8 bases fit TRBD1. The material was unsorted PBMCs, obtained 6.9 years after starting antiretroviral therapy. This sequence was found in a man in his fifties or sixties with HIV. Here the CDR3 reads CASRAWTGSTEAFF. The CDR3, as DNA: TGTGCCAGCAGGGCCTGGACAGGGAGCACTGAAGCTTTCTTT. Variable domain in full (rest from reference TRBV7-3 and TRBJ1-1): GAGVSQTPSNKVTEKGKYVELRCDPISGHTALYWYRQSLGQGPEFLIYFQGTGAADDSGLPNDRFFAVRPEGSVSTLKIQRTERGDSAVYLCASRAWTGSTEAFFGQGTRLTVV.